The 12 T cell receptor beta chains in this list originate from one sample, sequenced in a study of blood T cell repertoires in COVID-19. Generated by immunoSEQ multiplex PCR, the TCRdb table keeps only in-frame clones and is missing some. The repertoire holds 55,000 to 70,000 clones, with about 81% as singletons. Sequenced sample: peripheral blood. These TCRs come from an elderly man with acute or convalescent COVID-19.

Turning to this clone: Other DNA variants within this sample encode the same CDR3. V usage is TRBV7-2 and J usage is TRBJ2-3; D might be TRBD2 (5 bases). The CDR3 totals 15 residues. V was pared by 4 bases and J by 1 base, with 12 bases between. Germline CDR1 is SGHTA and CDR2 is FQGNSA. The CDR3 here is CASSSGLVGTDTQYF. CDR3 DNA sequence: TGTGCCAGCAGCTCAGGACTGGTCGGCACAGATACGCAGTATTTT.

The rearrangement uses TRBV5-1 and TRBJ2-7, with TRBD1 identical over 9 bases. The CDR3 is 14 amino acids. CDR1 and CDR2 from the germline V gene are SGHRS and YFSETQ. The junction had 4 bases not matched to a gene; V was cut back by 3 bases and J by 3 bases. The CDR3 sequence: CASSSTGGVYEQYF. CDR3 in DNA: TGCGCCAGCAGCTCGACAGGGGGAGTCTACGAGCAGTACTTC.

The chain recombines TRBV18 with TRBJ2-7; 7 bases match TRBD1. The CDR3 loop spans 15 amino acids. Germline V gene lookup returns CDR1 KGHSH and CDR2 LQKENI. Trimming at V came to 3 bases and at J to 4 bases, leaving 9 bases not matched to a gene. The CDR3 is CASSPETGPIYEQYF. CDR3 nucleotide sequence: TGTGCCAGCTCACCCGAGACAGGGCCGATTTACGAGCAGTACTTC.

This clone was seen only a few times. The chain couples TRBV11-2 to TRBJ1-6; 7 bases are a match to TRBD1. J gave up 8 bases and V 0 bases, and 4 bases lay outside the gene matches. CDR1 and CDR2 (germline): SGHAT, FQNNGV. This CDR3 region has 15 residues. CDR3 sequence: CASSLEVRGYSPLHF. Here the CDR3 DNA reads TGTGCCAGCAGCTTAGAAGTCAGGGGGTATTCACCCCTCCACTTT.

CDR3 coding DNA: TGTGCCAGCAGCGACCACTTCAGGGTCCGTGGCTACACCTTC. Translated, it gives CASSDHFRVRGYTF. V gene TRBV11-2 combines with J gene TRBJ1-2; maybe TRBD1 (5 bases). V was trimmed by 5 bases and J by 7 bases, leaving 17 bases between them. This CDR3 spans 14 amino acids. Germline CDR1 SGHAT, CDR2 FQNNGV.

The rearrangement uses TRBV4-1 and TRBJ1-5, with a tentative D call TRBD1 (5 bases). The CDR3 is made up of 15 amino acids. Germline V gene data show CDR1 as MGHRA and CDR2 as YSYEKL. V was shortened by 4 bases and J by 1 base, with 11 bases between the two germline ends. The CDR3 coding sequence is TGCGCCAGCAGCCGGGATCGACAGAGCAATCAGCCCCAGCATTTT. Residues: CASSRDRQSNQPQHF.

This rearrangement joins TRBV7-2 to TRBJ2-7; 9 positions match TRBD2. The V and J ends lost 1 base and 5 bases, in that order; junction bases with no gene match: 6. CDR1 is SGHTA, CDR2 FQGNSA, per germline. The CDR3 sequence is 15 residues long. This CDR3 is CASSLEAGGLHEQYF. CDR3 coding DNA: TGTGCCAGCAGCTTAGAGGCGGGAGGGCTCCACGAGCAGTACTTC.

V usage is TRBV24-1 and J usage is TRBJ2-7; D gene unclear. V lost 3 bases, J lost 4 bases, and 9 bases lay in between. The CDR3 has 13 amino acids. Germline assignment: CDR1 KGHDR and CDR2 SFDVKD. The CDR3 bases are TGTGCCACCAGTGATCGTTCTACGTACGAGCAGTACTTC. This gives the protein CATSDRSTYEQYF.

This chain links TRBV11-3 with TRBJ2-3; 9 bases are shared with TRBD1. This CDR3 is 14 amino acids long. Per the germline V gene, CDR1 is SGHNT and CDR2 is YENEEA. V gave up 8 bases and J gave up 3 bases; unmatched junction bases: 6. CDR3 nucleotide sequence: TGTGCCAGCGGCGTTGGACAGGGGACAGATACGCAGTATTTT. Translated, it gives CASGVGQGTDTQYF.

The rearrangement uses TRBV3-1 (or the pseudogene TRBV3-2) and TRBJ1-6, with TRBD1 as a possible D gene (5 bases). Germline V gene lookup returns CDR1 LGHDT and CDR2 YNNKEL (reference sequence). Trimming removed 3 bases from V and 9 bases from J, with 12 bases in between. CDR3 length: 14 amino acids. CDR3 nucleotides: TGTGCCAGCAGCCAGGGGGGGGTACGTTCACCCCTCCACTTT. As protein: CASSQGGVRSPLHF.

The V call is TRBV3-1 (or the pseudogene TRBV3-2), the J call TRBJ2-2; TRBD1 agrees at 8 bases. This CDR3 is 14 amino acids long. After removal of 0 bases from V and 15 bases from J, the junction contained 9 bases not matched to a gene. CDR1 and CDR2 from the germline V gene are LGHDT and YNNKEL (reference sequence). The CDR3 coding sequence is TGTGCCAGCAGCCAAGATCGGTCAGGGGGCAGGTTGTTTTTT. Residues: CASSQDRSGGRLFF.

CDR3 residues: CASSEEMGGLGYTF. CDR3 coding DNA: TGTGCCAGCAGTGAGGAGATGGGGGGGCTTGGCTACACCTTC. The chain carries TRBV25-1 and TRBJ1-2; TRBD1 is a possible D gene (6 bases). Germline V gene sequence: CDR1 MGHDK, CDR2 SYGVNS. Between the trimmed V and J ends, which lost 3 bases and 7 bases, there was a span of 15 bases. The CDR3 loop spans 14 amino acids.